Included here is one T cell receptor (beta chain) sequence, with context. This sample is drawn from a study of OX40 agonist ivuxolimab in advanced cancers. Profiled with immunoSEQ multiplex PCR; TCRdb holds only in-frame clones, not every one. Of about 76,000 clones listed, roughly 80% were seen once; the top ten hold more than 1.5%. This CDR3 has 16 amino acids. Germline CDR1 reads SGHTA; CDR2 reads FQGTGA. Trimming took off 5 bases at V and 1 base at J, with 14 bases between the two ends. The sample in question was CD4+ or CD8+ T cells sorted from blood, obtained in a trial of the OX40 agonist ivuxolimab. The clonotype originates from an adult with an advanced solid tumor such as melanoma, head and neck, liver or kidney cancer. This rearrangement joins TRBV7-3 to TRBJ2-2, with a tentative D call TRBD1 (6 bases). CDR3 sequence: CASSLRTVLNTGELFF. DNA for the CDR3: TGTGCCAGCAGCCTGCGGACAGTCCTGAACACCGGGGAGCTGTTTTTT.